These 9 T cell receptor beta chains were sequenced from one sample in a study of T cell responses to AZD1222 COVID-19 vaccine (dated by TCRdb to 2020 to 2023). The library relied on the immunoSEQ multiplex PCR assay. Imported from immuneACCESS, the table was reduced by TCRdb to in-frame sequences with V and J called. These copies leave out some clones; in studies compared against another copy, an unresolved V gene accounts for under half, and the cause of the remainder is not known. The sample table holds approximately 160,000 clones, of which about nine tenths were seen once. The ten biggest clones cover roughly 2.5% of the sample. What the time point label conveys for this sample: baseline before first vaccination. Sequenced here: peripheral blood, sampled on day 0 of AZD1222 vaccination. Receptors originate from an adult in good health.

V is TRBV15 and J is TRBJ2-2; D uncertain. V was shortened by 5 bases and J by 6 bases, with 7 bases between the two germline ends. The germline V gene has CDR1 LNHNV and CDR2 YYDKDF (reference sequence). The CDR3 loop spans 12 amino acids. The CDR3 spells CATSGHSGELFF. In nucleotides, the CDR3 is TGTGCCACCAGCGGCCATTCCGGGGAGCTGTTTTTT.

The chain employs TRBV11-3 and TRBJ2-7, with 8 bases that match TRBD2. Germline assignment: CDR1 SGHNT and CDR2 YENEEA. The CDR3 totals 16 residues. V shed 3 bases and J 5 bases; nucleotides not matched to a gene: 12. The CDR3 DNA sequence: TGTGCCAGCAGCTTGGGGCTCCAGCGGGAGTCCCACGAGCAGTACTTC. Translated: CASSLGLQRESHEQYF. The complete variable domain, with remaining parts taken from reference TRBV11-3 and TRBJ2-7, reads EAGVVQSPRYKIIEKKQPVAFWCNPISGHNTLYWYLQNLGQGPELLIRYENEEAVDDSQLPKDRFSAERLKGVDSTLKIQPAELGDSAVYLCASSLGLQRESHEQYFGPGTRLTVT.

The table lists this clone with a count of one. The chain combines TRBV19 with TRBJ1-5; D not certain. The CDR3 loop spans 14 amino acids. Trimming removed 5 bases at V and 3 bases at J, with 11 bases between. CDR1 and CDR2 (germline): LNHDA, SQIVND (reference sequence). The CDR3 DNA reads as TGTGCCAGTAGTCTCGGCAGCGTCAATCAGCCCCAGCATTTT. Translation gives CASSLGSVNQPQHF.

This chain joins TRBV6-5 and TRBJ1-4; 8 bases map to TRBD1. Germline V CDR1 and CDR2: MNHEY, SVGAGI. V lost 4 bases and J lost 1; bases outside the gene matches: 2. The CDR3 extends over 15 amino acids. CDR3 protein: CASSLTGGTNEKLFF. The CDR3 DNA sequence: TGTGCCAGCAGTTTAACAGGGGGAACTAATGAAAAACTGTTTTTT.

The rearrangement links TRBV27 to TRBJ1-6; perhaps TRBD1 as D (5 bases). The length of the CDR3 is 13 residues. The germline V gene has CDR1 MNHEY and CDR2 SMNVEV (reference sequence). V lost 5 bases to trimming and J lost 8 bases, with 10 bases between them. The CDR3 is CASSRMGDSPLHF. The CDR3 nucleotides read TGTGCCAGCAGTCGCATGGGGGATTCACCCCTCCACTTT.

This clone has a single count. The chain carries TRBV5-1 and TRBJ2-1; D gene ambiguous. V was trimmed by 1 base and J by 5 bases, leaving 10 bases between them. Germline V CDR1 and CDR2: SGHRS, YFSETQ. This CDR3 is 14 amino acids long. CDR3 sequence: CASSLFPTNNEQFF. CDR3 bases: TGCGCCAGCAGCTTGTTTCCCACAAACAATGAGCAGTTCTTC.

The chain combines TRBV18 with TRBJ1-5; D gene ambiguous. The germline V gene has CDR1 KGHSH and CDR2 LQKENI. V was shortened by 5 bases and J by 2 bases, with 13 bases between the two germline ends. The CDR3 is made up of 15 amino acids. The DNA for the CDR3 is TGTGCCAGCTCATTTGACCAAATTGGCAATCAGCCCCAGCATTTT. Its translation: CASSFDQIGNQPQHF.

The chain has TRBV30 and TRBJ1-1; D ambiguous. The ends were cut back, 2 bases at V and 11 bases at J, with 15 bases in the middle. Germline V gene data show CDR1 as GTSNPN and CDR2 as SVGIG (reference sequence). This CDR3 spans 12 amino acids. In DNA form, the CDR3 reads TGTGCCTGGAGTAGTAGGGCCGCTGGGGCTTTCTTT. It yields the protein CAWSSRAAGAFF.

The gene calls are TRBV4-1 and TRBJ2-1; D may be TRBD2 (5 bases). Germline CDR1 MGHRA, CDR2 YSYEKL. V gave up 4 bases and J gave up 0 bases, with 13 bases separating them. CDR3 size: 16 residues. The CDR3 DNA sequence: TGCGCCAGCAGCCGGAGGTCCGGAGGCTCCTACAATGAGCAGTTCTTC. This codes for CASSRRSGGSYNEQFF.